This T cell receptor beta chain came from a study of blood T cell repertoires in COVID-19 (dated by TCRdb to 2020 to 2022). For the wider study: Collaborator samples came from the United States, Italy and Spain and covered acute and convalescent phases of COVID-19. The material from the prospective study consisted of cDNA or gDNA derived from T cells, B-cell-depleted T cells, or PBMCs. The sample metadata nearly always contained a de-identified subject ID, COVID-19 status, age in years and sex. The samples were drawn from the first 160 participants of the ongoing ImmuneRACE study and from roughly 1,300 subjects provided by 6 global collaborators. Subjects who had been exposed to COVID-19, were actively infected with it, or had recovered from it provided the deeply sampled blood TCRbeta repertoires that made up the dataset. Where HLA class I and class II types were available, the types were taken from metadata supplied by the sample provider, not from assay-based typing. The repertoires were released in a freely available public database meant as a resource for research on the immune response to SARS-CoV-2. Here is what the overall study found, with its caveats: The amount of clinical and demographic metadata varied by source and participant and was provided uncurated.

A note on this clone: No cognate antigen has been identified for it. Base qualities are not at hand, and no much larger clone is one base apart.

V is clipped by 6 bases and J by 8 bases, and the sequence between their germline boundaries is 15 bases long. There are 13 amino acids in the CDR3, from cysteine to phenylalanine inclusive. The DNA shown is the 39-base CDR3, in frame from base 1. The germline V gene gives CDR1 as SGHAT and CDR2 as FQNNGV. Enrolling through a virtual design, the prospective study's participants ranged in age from roughly 18 to 95 years and lived across 24 United States geographic areas. In the prospective study, cohorts were assigned on the basis of participant-reported clinical history obtained from a screening survey and a study questionnaire. ImmuneRACE Cohort 3 recovered participants were defined by two consecutive negative NP/OP PCR tests, healthcare professional clearance, or symptom resolution. In the prospective study, whole blood, serum and a nasopharyngeal or oropharyngeal swab were collected from each participant by mobile phlebotomists. Over a roughly two-month period, participants in the prospective study had the option of providing additional blood draws and questionnaires. Prospective study blood samples were shipped either frozen or at room temperature before DNA extraction.

The immunoSEQ Assay, a bias-controlled multiplex PCR, was used to amplify TCRbeta CDR3 regions from genomic DNA. As for how the authors treated the data: Within the assay, amplification of reference gene primers was used to estimate how many nucleated cells each sample contained. Sequence reads were collapsed and filtered to measure the absolute abundance of every unique TCRbeta CDR3 rearrangement. For each sample, productive Simpson clonality was calculated by taking the square root of Simpson's diversity index across productive rearrangements. The immuneACCESS repertoire file appears here via TCRdb, limited to in-frame rearrangements. These files lack a portion of the clones; in checked studies, under half of the deficit traces to unresolved V genes, and the cause of the others is not known. V, J and clone size were drawn from that table, and D and trimming were deduced from the DNA. The sample table shows about 400,000 clones, and around 87% are seen once. The ten largest clones take up approximately 9.3% of the sample.

Sequences were obtained from PBMCs or T cells enriched from blood (not recorded which). The chain employs TRBV11-2 and TRBJ2-3, with a tentative D gene TRBD2 over 5 matching bases. This sequence was found in a woman between 45 and 65 years old who had recovered from COVID-19. Here is the DNA: TGTGCCAGCAGTTTGGACCTACGGGGTACGCAGTATTTT. Translated, it gives CASSLDLRGTQYF.